This T cell receptor (beta chain) comes out of a study of T-cell reconstitution after alpha-beta-depleted transplantation in children (dated by TCRdb to the mid-2010s). Context from the whole study: The study quantitatively tracked T-cell immune reconstitution after TCRalphabeta/CD19-depleted allogeneic hematopoietic cell transplantation in children using TCR repertoire profiling.

Libraries were made using PCR. The data were produced on an Illumina HiSeq 2500. TCR libraries were prepared with molecular barcoding, using unique molecular identifiers to normalize TCRbeta repertoire quantification. TCRdb redid the processing of the public reads, applying fastp at Q25 and MiXCR, and retained in-frame beta chains. Merged by CDR3 protein, the rows form single entries marked with the most common genes and DNA. The sample table contains some 490,000 distinct CDR3 sequences; only one count was recorded for approximately 13% of them. Of the sample, around 6.1% falls within the top ten clones. The CDR3 sequence holds 15 residues, the cysteine and phenylalanine included. Only the CDR3 part of the read is kept: 45 bases, read in frame from the first base. CDR1 and CDR2 (KGHDR, SFDVKD) derive from the germline V gene. V loses 3 bases of germline sequence and J loses 7 bases, and the interval between the two ends is 15 bases.

This clonotype was picked up many times. The antigen it binds to is not known. It has no much larger one-base neighbor in the sample; base qualities were not kept. The sample consisted of PBMCs from the stem cell graft donor, taken from the stem cell graft. This clonotype originated in a human donor who donated a stem cell graft to a child with combined immunodeficiency. The V and J genes are TRBV24-1 and TRBJ2-1; the D gene assignment is ambiguous. This receptor carries the CDR3 CATSDATALINEQFF. The DNA sequence is as follows: TGTGCCACCAGTGATGCCACGGCACTGATAAATGAGCAGTTCTTC.